These 18 T cell receptor beta chains came from one sample sequenced in a study of control samples from healthy donors and cancer patients. The table came from immunoSEQ multiplex PCR; TCRdb's copy has only in-frame clones and leaves some out. The top ten clones hold roughly 1.6% of a sample with some 200,000 clones, 85% to 95% of them seen once. The sequenced material came from blood. The receptors shown here come from a man aged 45-65 years in good health.

The rearrangement joins TRBV28 to TRBJ1-2; D not certain. Germline V CDR1 and CDR2: MDHEN, SYDVKM. V gave up 4 bases and J gave up 3 bases, with 9 bases separating them. The CDR3 consists of 13 residues. The CDR3 coding sequence is TGTGCCAGCAGTTGGAGAGGAGACTATGGCTACACCTTC. It translates to CASSWRGDYGYTF.

The chain carries TRBV30 and TRBJ1-4; D unclear. V was shortened by 0 bases and J by 0 bases, with 11 bases between the two germline ends. This CDR3 is built from 16 residues. CDR1 GTSNPN and CDR2 SVGIG come from the germline V gene (reference sequence). For the CDR3, the DNA is TGTGCCTGGAGTGTTGGTTACACTGCAACTAATGAAAAACTGTTTTTT. Translation gives CAWSVGYTATNEKLFF.

The chain employs TRBV27 and TRBJ1-6; a possible D gene is TRBD1 (6 bases). V was shortened by 3 bases and J by 3 bases, with 24 bases between the two germline ends. The CDR3 contains 20 residues. Germline CDR1 is MNHEY and CDR2 is SMNVEV (reference sequence). For the CDR3, the DNA is TGTGCCAGCAGTTTTTTAGGTCTTTCGGACAGATCGAACTATAATTCACCCCTCCACTTT. Protein: CASSFLGLSDRSNYNSPLHF.

The chain is built from TRBV6-1 and TRBJ1-1; D is ambiguous. Germline loops: CDR1 MNHNS, CDR2 SASEGT. The CDR3 covers 14 residues. Trimming stripped 3 bases from V and 4 bases from J, with 12 bases between. DNA for the CDR3: TGTGCCAGCAGTGACGAGGGTTCGATCACTGAAGCTTTCTTT. It encodes CASSDEGSITEAFF.

The chain has TRBV9 and TRBJ2-5; D may match TRBD1 or TRBD2 (5 bases each). V lost 3 bases to trimming and J lost 5 bases, with 17 bases between them. Germline CDR1 is SGDLS and CDR2 is YYNGEE. This CDR3 contains 15 residues. DNA of the CDR3: TGTGCCAGCAGCGCAGCAAGTGGGGGTTGGGAGACCCAGTACTTC. Translated: CASSAASGGWETQYF.

The chain recombines TRBV4-1 with TRBJ1-5; D call uncertain. This CDR3 contains 15 residues. Deletions cut 0 bases from V and 9 bases from J, with 15 bases between. CDR1 and CDR2 (germline): MGHRA, YSYEKL. The CDR3, as DNA: TGCGCCAGCAGCCAAGATAACGCAGTGATTAGGCCCCAGCATTTT. It translates to CASSQDNAVIRPQHF.

The chain links TRBV18 to TRBJ1-2, with D possibly being TRBD1 (5 bases). V lost 5 bases, J lost 2 bases, and 21 bases lay in between. The CDR3 runs to 17 residues. The germline CDR1 and CDR2 sequences are KGHSH and LQKENI. CDR3 DNA: TGTGCCAGCTCATCGACGGGACCCAGCCCGAGGAACTATGGCTACACCTTC. Translation gives CASSSTGPSPRNYGYTF.

This chain links TRBV7-3 with TRBJ2-7, with TRBD1 identical over 7 bases. The CDR3 extends over 15 amino acids. Per the germline V gene, CDR1 is SGHTA and CDR2 is FQGTGA. J gave up 5 bases and V 2 bases, and 9 bases lay outside the gene matches. The CDR3 sequence: CASSLLRGGLNEQYF. As DNA, the CDR3 is TGTGCCAGCAGCTTACTACGAGGGGGCCTCAACGAGCAGTACTTC.

DNA for the CDR3: TGTGCCAGCAGTTGGGGGGCCACTGAAGCTTTCTTT. Translating gives CASSWGATEAFF. The chain uses TRBV6-6 and TRBJ1-1; tentatively, D is TRBD1 (6 bases). V lost 4 bases and J lost 4, with 7 bases in between. The CDR3 runs to 12 residues. Germline CDR1 MNHNY, CDR2 SVGAGI (reference sequence).

The chain carries TRBV28 and TRBJ2-7; no reliable D call. The V and J ends lost 4 bases and 0 bases respectively, with 13 bases between them. Germline V CDR1 and CDR2: MDHEN, SYDVKM. The CDR3 sequence is 15 residues long. The CDR3 loop reads CASSSSHVSSYEQYF. CDR3 nucleotides: TGTGCCAGCAGTTCCTCACATGTGAGCTCCTACGAGCAGTACTTC. The complete variable domain, with remaining parts taken from reference TRBV28 and TRBJ2-7, reads DVKVTQSSRYLVKRTGEKVFLECVQDMDHENMFWYRQDPGLGLRLIYFSYDVKMKEKGDIPEGYSVSREKKERFSLILESASTNQTSMYLCASSSSHVSSYEQYFGPGTRLTVT.

V usage is TRBV6-5 and J usage is TRBJ1-5; TRBD1 matches at 7 bases. From germline, CDR1 is MNHEY and CDR2 SVGAGI. CDR3 length equals 15 residues. V gave up 6 bases and J gave up 7 bases; unmatched junction bases: 12. CDR3 bases: TGTGCCAGCAGGCCCGGAGGGACAGCGGGCCAGCCCCAGCATTTT. This sequence encodes CASRPGGTAGQPQHF.

This chain uses TRBV24-1 with TRBJ1-2; the D is unclear. Germline loops: CDR1 KGHDR, CDR2 SFDVKD. V was pared by 3 bases and J by 8 bases, with 18 bases between. The CDR3 has 15 amino acids. The CDR3, as DNA: TGTGCCACCAGTGATGGCGGGTTGAATCAACGGGGCTACACCTTC. As protein: CATSDGGLNQRGYTF.

The V and J genes are TRBV7-8 and TRBJ1-5, with 8 bases fitting TRBD1. The germline gives CDR1 SGHVS, CDR2 FQNEAQ. The CDR3 spans 14 residues. The junction had 7 bases not matched to a gene; V was cut back by 5 bases and J by 7 bases. CDR3 loop: CASSRTGTRQPQHF. CDR3 nucleotides: TGTGCCAGCAGCCGGACAGGGACGCGGCAGCCCCAGCATTTT.

The chain joins TRBV25-1 to TRBJ1-1; maybe TRBD1 (6 bases). The CDR3 extends over 14 amino acids. The germline gives CDR1 MGHDK, CDR2 SYGVNS. Trimming cost V 2 bases and J 4 bases, with 11 bases left between them. The CDR3 nucleotides read TGTGCCAGCAGTGAAAACAGGGCACGCACTGAAGCTTTCTTT. Translating gives CASSENRARTEAFF.

The gene calls are TRBV5-6 and TRBJ2-1; no clear D. The CDR3 is 12 amino acids. Trimming removed 2 bases at V and 2 bases at J, with 2 bases between. CDR1 is SGHDT, CDR2 YYEEEE, per germline. CDR3 sequence reads: CASSFTYNEQFF. The CDR3 DNA is TGTGCCAGCAGCTTCACCTACAATGAGCAGTTCTTC.

The V and J genes are TRBV7-2 and TRBJ2-5, with no clear D. The V gene's germline CDR1 is SGHTA and CDR2 FQGNSA. The length of the CDR3 is 13 residues. The germline V and J ends were trimmed by 3 bases and 3 bases, with 8 bases remaining between them. CDR3 sequence reads: CASSFQQKETQYF. CDR3 nucleotide sequence: TGTGCCAGCAGCTTTCAACAAAAAGAGACCCAGTACTTC.

The rearrangement joins TRBV6-5 to TRBJ1-4, with no clear D. The CDR3 extends over 14 amino acids. Germline CDR1 MNHEY, CDR2 SVGAGI. V gave up 6 bases and J gave up 10 bases, with 18 bases separating them. The CDR3 nucleotides are TGTGCCAGCAGAGATACGGGGAATAACGGAAAACTGTTTTTT. Translating it yields CASRDTGNNGKLFF.

The V and J genes are TRBV9 and TRBJ1-4; D might be TRBD1 (5 bases). The V gene lost 1 base and the J gene lost 14 bases, with 15 bases spanning the gap. Germline assignment: CDR1 SGDLS and CDR2 YYNGEE. The CDR3 length is 13 residues. CDR3 DNA sequence: TGTGCCAGCAGCGTAAAGGAGGGACTCCCCCTGTTTTTT. This translates into CASSVKEGLPLFF.